The 32 T cell receptor beta chains in this list originate from one sample, sequenced in a study of T cells in Graves' hyperthyroidism and ophthalmopathy. RNA transcripts yielded amplified TCR beta CDR3 regions. Primed by the HTBI set, a first-round RT-PCR was run on the TCR CDR3. TCRdb ran MiXCR on the multiplex PCR reads and lists one entry per CDR3 protein. The data show some 620,000 distinct CDR3 sequences, around 15% seen once. The sequenced sample consisted of blood. The source of these receptors is a woman under 40 with Graves' hyperthyroidism.

This clonotype has only a few counts. V and J are TRBV30 and TRBJ1-2; 9 nucleotides align to TRBD1. This CDR3 spans 13 amino acids. The V and J ends lost 1 base and 4 bases, in that order; junction bases with no gene match: 1. Germline V lookup: CDR1 GTSNPN, CDR2 SVGIG (reference sequence). CDR3 bases: TGTGCCTGGAGTGGGGACAGGGCCTATGGCTACACCTTC. This codes for CAWSGDRAYGYTF.

This clonotype has at least ten counts. This sequence joins TRBV12-3 or TRBV12-4 and TRBJ2-5; perhaps TRBD2 as D (5 bases). This CDR3 region has 15 residues. Trimming shortened V by 0 bases and J by 1 base, and 9 bases separated the two germline ends. CDR3 sequence: CASSLAGVGQETQYF. The CDR3, as DNA: TGTGCCAGCAGTTTAGCGGGAGTTGGCCAAGAGACCCAGTACTTC.

This clonotype showed up just a few times. CDR3 DNA sequence: TGTGCCAGCAGCCAAGACAGCCAACCTCCCTACGAGCAGTACTTC. Amino acids: CASSQDSQPPYEQYF. The chain employs TRBV7-9 and TRBJ2-7, with D possibly TRBD1 on 5 matching bases. The CDR3 is made up of 15 amino acids. With 5 bases removed from V and 2 bases from J, the gap between germline ends came to 16 bases. CDR1 and CDR2 from the germline V gene are SEHNR and FQNEAQ (reference sequence).

This clonotype occurred many times. This sequence joins TRBV7-2 and TRBJ2-1; D is perhaps TRBD2 (6 bases). Trimming removed 0 bases at V and 10 bases at J, with 10 bases between. The germline V gene encodes CDR1 SGHTA and CDR2 FQGNSA. CDR3 length: 13 residues. The CDR3 spells CASSLASGGEQFF. In DNA, the CDR3 is TGTGCCAGCAGCTTAGCCTCCGGAGGGGAGCAGTTCTTC.

Remarks on this clonotype: Being one base from a much bigger clone, this may be a read error. The chain has TRBV2 and TRBJ1-4; no definite D call. Germline values: CDR1 SNHLY, CDR2 FYNNEI. CDR3 length: 16 residues. The CDR3 spells CASKTDTTATSEKLFF. In DNA, the CDR3 is TGTGCCAGCAAAACCGACACCACCGCAACTAGTGAAAAACTGTTTTTT.

This rearrangement joins TRBV5-1 to TRBJ2-1, with 12 bases fitting TRBD2. CDR1 is SGHRS, CDR2 YFSETQ, per germline. The V gene end was trimmed by 5 bases and the J gene end by 8 bases; junction bases not matched to a gene: 5. The CDR3 consists of 14 residues. Written as DNA, the CDR3 is TGCGCCAGCAGTCGGACTAGCGGGGTCTATGAGCAGTTCTTC. As protein: CASSRTSGVYEQFF.

As concerns this clonotype: One end of the junction is discordant with germline, which a read error may explain. The chain combines TRBV4-1 with TRBJ2-5, with 10 nucleotides matching TRBD1. The CDR3 sequence is 16 residues long. Germline values: CDR1 MGHRA, CDR2 YSYEKL. CDR3 DNA sequence: TGCGCCAGCAGCCAAGGTTGGACAGGGGGACAAGGGACCCAGTACTTC. This translates into CASSQGWTGGQGTQYF.

This clonotype was observed a handful of times. The gene calls are TRBV19 and TRBJ1-2; TRBD1 matches at 9 bases. The J segment lost 5 bases and the V segment lost 5 bases, leaving 9 bases of the junction unmatched. This CDR3 is built from 15 residues. Germline loops: CDR1 LNHDA, CDR2 SQIVND (reference sequence). CDR3 DNA sequence: TGTGCCAGTAGTTTGACTGGGACAGGGTCATATGGCTACACCTTC. Amino acid sequence: CASSLTGTGSYGYTF.

This clonotype was counted at least ten times. The chain uses TRBV3-1 and TRBJ1-1; D is ambiguous. The V and J ends lost 0 bases and 4 bases respectively, with 9 bases between them. The CDR3 sequence is 14 residues long. The germline V gene has CDR1 LGHDT and CDR2 YNNKEL (reference sequence). The CDR3 loop is CASSQEDVGTEAFF. CDR3 nucleotides: TGTGCCAGCAGCCAAGAAGATGTAGGCACTGAAGCTTTCTTT.

V gene TRBV4-1 combines with J gene TRBJ2-2, with 12 bases that match TRBD2. The V gene end was trimmed by 6 bases and the J gene end by 0 bases; junction bases not matched to a gene: 5. Germline V gene data show CDR1 as MGHRA and CDR2 as YSYEKL. This CDR3 contains 17 residues. The CDR3: CASSQWTSGANTGELFF. CDR3 sequence (DNA): TGCGCCAGCAGTCAATGGACTAGCGGGGCGAACACCGGGGAGCTGTTTTTT.

This clonotype was found many times. The chain combines TRBV6-2 or TRBV6-3 with TRBJ2-7, with 9 bases fitting TRBD2. This CDR3 region has 14 residues. Germline loops: CDR1 MNHEY, CDR2 SVGEGT. The V gene end was trimmed by 8 bases and the J gene end by 2 bases; junction bases not matched to a gene: 7. The CDR3 region has the DNA TGTGCCAGCGGGTCCAGCGGGGGGACCTACGAGCAGTACTTC. It encodes CASGSSGGTYEQYF.

This clonotype occurred many times. The chain uses TRBV28 and TRBJ2-2, with TRBD2 identical over 13 bases. The germline V gene has CDR1 MDHEN and CDR2 SYDVKM. The CDR3 runs 17 residues. J lost 7 bases, V lost 6 bases, and 11 bases had no gene match. The CDR3 nucleotides read TGTGCCAGCAGCCGGATAGGACTAGCGGGAGAGATCGGGGAGCTGTTTTTT. This sequence encodes CASSRIGLAGEIGELFF.

This rearrangement joins TRBV20-1 to TRBJ2-3; D unclear. V shed 3 bases and J shed 2 bases, with 0 bases lying between them. The CDR3 sequence is 10 residues long. Germline-derived CDR1 and CDR2 are DFQATT and SNEGSKA (reference sequence). CDR3 in amino acids: CSASTDTQYF. As DNA, the CDR3 is TGCAGTGCTAGCACAGATACGCAGTATTTT.

This chain links TRBV2 with TRBJ1-5, with D unresolved. Trimming took 3 bases from V and 7 from J, leaving 16 bases between them. The CDR3 totals 15 residues. Looked up from germline, CDR1 is SNHLY and CDR2 is FYNNEI. CDR3: CASSDSSTLGQPQHF. The CDR3 DNA follows: TGTGCCAGCAGTGACTCCTCCACCCTTGGACAGCCCCAGCATTTT. The whole variable domain, filled in from reference TRBV2 and TRBJ1-5, reads EPEVTQTPSHQVTQMGQEVILRCVPISNHLYFYWYRQILGQKVEFLVSFYNNEISEKSEIFDDQFSVERPDGSNFTLKIRSTKLEDSAMYFCASSDSSTLGQPQHFGDGTRLSIL.

The chain employs TRBV5-1 and TRBJ2-3; 8 bases match TRBD2. The V segment lost 6 bases and the J segment 4 bases; nucleotides outside the gene matches: 7. The V gene's germline CDR1 is SGHRS and CDR2 YFSETQ. The CDR3 length is 14 residues. CDR3 sequence: CASKIAGFSDTQYF. The CDR3 coding sequence is TGCGCCAGCAAAATAGCGGGATTTTCAGATACGCAGTATTTT.

This clonotype was recorded many times. V usage is TRBV6-2 or TRBV6-3 and J usage is TRBJ1-1, with 7 positions matching TRBD1. Germline CDR1 is MNHEY and CDR2 is SVGEGT. The V gene end was trimmed by 2 bases and the J gene end by 6 bases; junction bases not matched to a gene: 12. This CDR3 contains 16 residues. The CDR3 reads CASSYLSGTVGPEAFF. CDR3 sequence (DNA): TGTGCCAGCAGTTACCTTTCCGGGACAGTTGGCCCTGAAGCTTTCTTT.

V is TRBV12-3 or TRBV12-4 and J is TRBJ2-4; D gene unclear. V lost 4 bases and J 0 bases, leaving 7 bases between the germline ends. CDR3 size: 14 residues. The CDR3: CASSSALAKNIQYF. DNA for the CDR3: TGTGCCAGCAGTTCCGCATTAGCCAAAAACATTCAGTACTTC.

This clonotype was counted many times. The genes are TRBV12-3 or TRBV12-4 and TRBJ2-2, with TRBD1 identical over 9 bases. The V segment lost 6 bases and the J segment 4 bases; nucleotides outside the gene matches: 12. CDR3 length: 17 amino acids. The CDR3 DNA sequence: TGTGCCAGCAGCCCTTCCGGGACAGGGTTGGCCACCGGGGAGCTGTTTTTT. It specifies CASSPSGTGLATGELFF.

The chain carries TRBV3-1 and TRBJ1-1; D gene ambiguous. The CDR3 has 15 amino acids. Germline lookup yields CDR1 LGHDT and CDR2 YNNKEL (reference sequence). Trimming cost V 5 bases and J 5 bases, with 18 bases left between them. Here the CDR3 DNA reads TGTGCCAGCAGCAGAACTTCGGGTGCGAGAACTGAAGCTTTCTTT. The encoded protein is CASSRTSGARTEAFF. Together with reference TRBV3-1 and TRBJ1-1, the CDR3 gives the full variable domain: DTAVSQTPKYLVTQMGNDKSIKCEQNLGHDTMYWYKQDSKKFLKIMFSYNNKELIINETVPNRFSPKSPDKAHLNLHINSLELGDSAVYFCASSRTSGARTEAFFGQGTRLTVV.

The V call is TRBV28, the J call TRBJ1-5; maybe TRBD1 (6 bases). The V gene lost 5 bases and the J gene lost 9 bases, with 26 bases spanning the gap. Germline V CDR1 and CDR2: MDHEN, SYDVKM. The CDR3 loop spans 17 amino acids. The CDR3 spells CASSLLGRQARGGPQHF. CDR3 sequence (DNA): TGTGCCAGCAGTCTCCTGGGCCGACAGGCTAGAGGAGGGCCCCAGCATTTT.

This clonotype occurred a few times. The chain couples TRBV28 to TRBJ2-1; D gene unclear. Trimming removed 4 bases at V and 3 bases at J, with 13 bases between. CDR1 is MDHEN and CDR2 is SYDVKM in the germline V gene. CDR3 length equals 15 residues. The CDR3 DNA follows: TGTGCCAGCAGTTCCTCAATGACGGACTACAATGAGCAGTTCTTC. It encodes CASSSSMTDYNEQFF.

This clonotype was counted ten times or more. The chain carries TRBV28 and TRBJ2-1; weak D call: TRBD2 (5 bases). V was shortened by 5 bases and J by 0 bases, with 11 bases between the two germline ends. CDR3 length: 15 residues. Germline assignment: CDR1 MDHEN and CDR2 SYDVKM. Here the CDR3 DNA reads TGTGCCAGCAGTAGCGGTGTGATCTCCTACAATGAGCAGTTCTTC. Translating it yields CASSSGVISYNEQFF. Looking up the rest from reference TRBV28 and TRBJ2-1 gives the full variable domain: DVKVTQSSRYLVKRTGEKVFLECVQDMDHENMFWYRQDPGLGLRLIYFSYDVKMKEKGDIPEGYSVSREKKERFSLILESASTNQTSMYLCASSSGVISYNEQFFGPGTRLTVL.

This clonotype occurred a few times. The chain combines TRBV28 with TRBJ2-3; 11 positions agree with TRBD2. V shed 8 bases and J 0 bases; nucleotides not matched to a gene: 4. The CDR3 consists of 15 residues. CDR1 is MDHEN and CDR2 is SYDVKM in the germline V gene. In nucleotides, the CDR3 is TGTGCCAGCGGCGTAGCGGGAGGGAGCACAGATACGCAGTATTTT. The encoded protein is CASGVAGGSTDTQYF.

This clonotype appeared a few times. This chain connects TRBV4-3 to TRBJ2-3, with D tentatively TRBD2 (5 bases). Trimming cost V 0 bases and J 6 bases, with 13 bases left between them. This CDR3 contains 15 residues. Germline V gene sequence: CDR1 LGHNA, CDR2 YSLEER. This CDR3 is CASSQERSRRDTQYF. The CDR3 DNA follows: TGCGCCAGCAGCCAAGAGAGATCAAGGAGGGATACGCAGTATTTT.

The J gene is TRBJ2-3, the V gene TRBV6-1; 9 nucleotides agree with TRBD1. The CDR3 is 14 amino acids. Per germline, CDR1 MNHNS and CDR2 SASEGT. V lost 6 bases, J lost 3 bases, and 4 bases stayed unmatched. The CDR3 sequence is CASRQGARTDTQYF. CDR3 nucleotide sequence: TGTGCCAGCAGACAGGGGGCGCGTACAGATACGCAGTATTTT.

Comment on this clonotype: This may come from a read error, since a much larger clone is one base off. The V gene is TRBV30, the J gene TRBJ2-1; D not certain. The germline V gene has CDR1 GTSNPN and CDR2 SVGIG (reference sequence). The CDR3 length is 11 residues. The V end lost 3 bases, the J end lost 2 bases, and 2 bases lay between the germline ends. For the CDR3, the DNA is TGTGCCTGGAGGGCCTACAATGAGCAGTTCTTC. Amino acid sequence: CAWRAYNEQFF.

The chain uses TRBV19 and TRBJ1-5, with TRBD1 as a possible D gene (6 bases). In germline, CDR1 is LNHDA, CDR2 SQIVND (reference sequence). Deletions cut 4 bases from V and 6 bases from J, with 16 bases between. The CDR3 loop spans 15 amino acids. The DNA of the CDR3 is TGTGCCAGTAGTACCGGGACACCGGAAAGTCAGCCCCAGCATTTT. Translating gives CASSTGTPESQPQHF.

The chain uses TRBV6-2 or TRBV6-3 and TRBJ2-7; 7 nucleotides match TRBD2. CDR3 size: 13 residues. The germline V gene encodes CDR1 MNHEY and CDR2 SVGEGT. V shed 2 bases, J shed 5 bases, and the junction held 3 bases outside the gene matches. CDR3 protein: CASSYAGVNEQYF. The DNA for the CDR3 is TGTGCCAGCAGTTACGCGGGAGTCAACGAGCAGTACTTC.

In its sample, this clonotype was seen a few times. This sequence joins TRBV7-9 and TRBJ2-1; the D gene could be TRBD1 or TRBD2 (5 bases each). Trimming left V 2 bases short and J 8 bases short, with 19 bases between. In germline, CDR1 is SEHNR, CDR2 FQNEAQ (reference sequence). This CDR3 has 16 amino acids. The CDR3 protein is CASSLTTGPGIYEQFF. The CDR3 DNA is TGTGCCAGCAGCTTAACGACGGGGCCCGGGATTTATGAGCAGTTCTTC.

This clonotype has only a few counts. The chain has TRBV11-3 and TRBJ2-1; 10 bases align to TRBD1. This CDR3 region has 15 residues. V gave up 5 bases and J gave up 9 bases; unmatched junction bases: 10. The germline V gene has CDR1 SGHNT and CDR2 YENEEA. The CDR3 nucleotides are TGTGCCAGCAGCCTCCGGGGACAGGGGAGCGGTGAGCAGTTCTTC. Amino acids: CASSLRGQGSGEQFF.

This clonotype was detected only a few times. The gene calls are TRBV20-1 and TRBJ2-3; unclear D gene. Trimming shortened V by 1 base and J by 5 bases, and 13 bases separated the two germline ends. The CDR3 spans 14 residues. Per the germline V gene, CDR1 is DFQATT and CDR2 is SNEGSKA (reference sequence). CDR3 sequence: CSARVRRLRDTQYF. The CDR3 DNA reads TGCAGTGCTAGAGTCCGCCGGTTACGAGATACGCAGTATTTT.

This clonotype was seen at least ten times. The rearrangement joins TRBV24-1 to TRBJ2-7, with D perhaps matching TRBD2 (6 bases). Looked up from germline, CDR1 is KGHDR and CDR2 is SFDVKD. The CDR3 loop spans 18 amino acids. Trimming removed 4 bases from V and 3 bases from J, with 24 bases in between. CDR3 DNA sequence: TGTGCCACCAGTGACTCCCCTGGGGACTCATTTTCTATCTACGAGCAGTACTTC. Translation gives CATSDSPGDSFSIYEQYF.